The TCR beta chain described here comes from a study of CD8 T cells in Susac syndrome. V was clipped by 10 bases and J by 2 bases, with 18 bases between them. Looked up from germline, CDR1 is MNHEY and CDR2 is SVGEGT. There are 16 residues in the CDR3. The authors carried out high-throughput sequencing of TCR beta. They applied it to CD8+ and CD4+ T cells obtained from blood. Treatment-naive patients with stable or active relapsing-remitting disease were the multiple sclerosis controls. FACS enriched CD8+ TEMRA cells, while bulk CD8+ and CD4+ were negatively isolated. Random hexamers primed reverse transcription of about 0.5 to 1 ug RNA. Across 54 Vbeta and 13 Jbeta, TCR beta CDR3 was amplified with immunoSEQ multiplex PCR. One entry per CDR3 protein, called by TCRdb with MiXCR from the immunoSEQ multiplex PCR reads. The sample lists 150,000 or so distinct CDR3 sequences, around 95% seen once, with 0.15% in the top ten.

The sequenced material came from CD8+ T cells from PBMCs. The source is a human donor with multiple sclerosis. The chain employs TRBV6-2 or TRBV6-3 and TRBJ2-6; D unclear. CDR3 coding DNA: TGTGCCACCGTTTTGACCGCAGAACCTGGGGCCAACGTCCTGACTTTC. This translates into CATVLTAEPGANVLTF.